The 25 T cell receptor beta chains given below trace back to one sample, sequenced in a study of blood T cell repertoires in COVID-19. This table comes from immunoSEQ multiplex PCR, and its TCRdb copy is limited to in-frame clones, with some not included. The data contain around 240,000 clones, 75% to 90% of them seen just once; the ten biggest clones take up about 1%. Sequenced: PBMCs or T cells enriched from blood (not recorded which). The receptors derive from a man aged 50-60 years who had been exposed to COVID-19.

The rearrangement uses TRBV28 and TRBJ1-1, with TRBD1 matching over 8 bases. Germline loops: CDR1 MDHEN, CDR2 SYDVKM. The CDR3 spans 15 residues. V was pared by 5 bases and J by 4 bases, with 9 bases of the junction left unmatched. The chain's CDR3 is CASSAMDRVSTEAFF. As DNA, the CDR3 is TGTGCCAGCAGTGCCATGGACAGGGTGAGCACTGAAGCTTTCTTT.

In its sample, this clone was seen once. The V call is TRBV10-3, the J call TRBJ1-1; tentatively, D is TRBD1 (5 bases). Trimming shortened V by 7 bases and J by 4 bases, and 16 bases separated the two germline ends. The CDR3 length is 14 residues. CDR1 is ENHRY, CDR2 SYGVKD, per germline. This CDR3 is CAITEWGRGTEAFF. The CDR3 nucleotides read TGTGCCATCACCGAGTGGGGTAGGGGCACTGAAGCTTTCTTT.

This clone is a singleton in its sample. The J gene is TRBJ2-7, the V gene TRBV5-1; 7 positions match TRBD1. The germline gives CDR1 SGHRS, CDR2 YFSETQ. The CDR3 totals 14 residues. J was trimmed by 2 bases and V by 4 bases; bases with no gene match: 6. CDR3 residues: CASSLGGFTYEQYF. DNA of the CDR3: TGCGCCAGCAGCCTAGGGGGCTTTACCTACGAGCAGTACTTC.

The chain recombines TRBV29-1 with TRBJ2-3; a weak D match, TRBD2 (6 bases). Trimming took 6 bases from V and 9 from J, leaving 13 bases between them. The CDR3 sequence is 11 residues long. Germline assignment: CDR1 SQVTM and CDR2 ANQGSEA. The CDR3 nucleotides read TGCAGCGTAGGGGACTCCAGCACGCAGTATTTT. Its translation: CSVGDSSTQYF.

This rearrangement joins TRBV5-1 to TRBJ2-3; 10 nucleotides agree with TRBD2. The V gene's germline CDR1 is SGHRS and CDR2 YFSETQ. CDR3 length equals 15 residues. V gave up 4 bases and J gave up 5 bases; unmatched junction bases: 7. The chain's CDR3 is CASSPIAGGGDTQYF. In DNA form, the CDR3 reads TGCGCCAGCAGCCCCATAGCGGGAGGTGGAGATACGCAGTATTTT.

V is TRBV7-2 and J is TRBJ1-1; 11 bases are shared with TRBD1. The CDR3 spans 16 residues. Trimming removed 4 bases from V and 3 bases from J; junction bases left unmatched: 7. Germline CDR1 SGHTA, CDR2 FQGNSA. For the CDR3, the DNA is TGTGCCAGCAGCTCCGGGACAGGGGGTTTCCACACTGAAGCTTTCTTT. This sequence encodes CASSSGTGGFHTEAFF.

CDR3: CASSKDGRGLFCNQPQHF. CDR3 DNA sequence: TGTGCCAGCAGCAAAGACGGCAGGGGGCTTTTTTGCAATCAGCCCCAGCATTTT. V and J are TRBV21-1 and TRBJ1-5; the table gives TRBD1 as D, unverified against the DNA. TRBV21-1 is flagged as a pseudogene. The CDR3 spans 18 residues.

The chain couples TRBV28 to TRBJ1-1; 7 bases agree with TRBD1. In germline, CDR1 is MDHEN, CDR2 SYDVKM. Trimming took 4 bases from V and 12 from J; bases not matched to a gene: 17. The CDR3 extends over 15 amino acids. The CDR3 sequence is CASSSFGLDRAFSFF. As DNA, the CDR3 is TGTGCCAGCAGTTCTTTTGGACTCGACAGGGCGTTCTCTTTCTTT.

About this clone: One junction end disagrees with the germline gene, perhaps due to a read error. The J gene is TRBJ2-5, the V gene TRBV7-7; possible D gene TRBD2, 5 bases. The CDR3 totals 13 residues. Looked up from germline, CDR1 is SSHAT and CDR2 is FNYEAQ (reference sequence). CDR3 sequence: CASSFGVLETQYF. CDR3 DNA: TGTGCTAGCAGCTTCGGGGTATTAGAGACCCAGTACTTC.

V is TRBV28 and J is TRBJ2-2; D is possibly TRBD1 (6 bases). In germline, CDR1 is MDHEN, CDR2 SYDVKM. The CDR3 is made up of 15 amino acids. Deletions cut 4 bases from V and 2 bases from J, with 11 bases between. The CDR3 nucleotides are TGTGCCAGCAGTTCTATACAGGGTAACACCGGGGAGCTGTTTTTT. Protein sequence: CASSSIQGNTGELFF.

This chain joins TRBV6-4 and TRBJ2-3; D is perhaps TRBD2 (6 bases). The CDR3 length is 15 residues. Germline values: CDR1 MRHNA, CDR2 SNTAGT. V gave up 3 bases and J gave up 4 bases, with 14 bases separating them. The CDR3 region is CASSDTGGSPDTQYF. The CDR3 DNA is TGTGCCAGCAGTGATACTGGGGGGAGCCCAGATACGCAGTATTTT.

Here the CDR3 reads CASSLEAGLPNWNQPQHF. CDR3 sequence (DNA): TGTGCCAGCAGCTTAGAGGCAGGGCTCCCTAATTGGAATCAGCCCCAGCATTTT. This chain links TRBV7-8 with TRBJ1-5, with D tentatively TRBD1 (5 bases). This CDR3 is built from 18 residues. CDR1 is SGHVS and CDR2 is FQNEAQ in the germline V gene. Trimming stripped 1 base from V and 4 bases from J, with 20 bases between.

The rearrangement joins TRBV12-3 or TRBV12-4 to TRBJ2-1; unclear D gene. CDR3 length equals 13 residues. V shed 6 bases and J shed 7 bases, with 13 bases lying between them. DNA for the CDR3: TGTGCCAGCAGCCCCCTAAGAATTAATGAGCAGTTCTTC. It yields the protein CASSPLRINEQFF.

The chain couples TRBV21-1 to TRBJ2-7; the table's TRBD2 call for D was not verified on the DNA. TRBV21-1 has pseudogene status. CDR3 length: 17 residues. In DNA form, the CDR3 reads TGTGCCAGCAGCAAGGGAGACGAGGGCGGAGTAACCTACGAGCAGTACTTC. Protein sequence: CASSKGDEGGVTYEQYF.

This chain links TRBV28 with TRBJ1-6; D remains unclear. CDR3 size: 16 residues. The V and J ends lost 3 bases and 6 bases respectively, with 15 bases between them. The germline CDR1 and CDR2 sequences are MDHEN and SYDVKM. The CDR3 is CASSFRVGVGNSPLHF. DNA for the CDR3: TGTGCCAGCAGTTTTCGAGTCGGGGTTGGTAATTCACCCCTCCACTTT.

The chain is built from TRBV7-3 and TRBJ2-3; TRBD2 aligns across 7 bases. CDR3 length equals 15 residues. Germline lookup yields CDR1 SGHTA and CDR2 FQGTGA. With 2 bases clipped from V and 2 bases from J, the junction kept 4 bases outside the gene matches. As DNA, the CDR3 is TGTGCCAGCAGCTTACGCGGGAGTTACACAGATACGCAGTATTTT. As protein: CASSLRGSYTDTQYF.

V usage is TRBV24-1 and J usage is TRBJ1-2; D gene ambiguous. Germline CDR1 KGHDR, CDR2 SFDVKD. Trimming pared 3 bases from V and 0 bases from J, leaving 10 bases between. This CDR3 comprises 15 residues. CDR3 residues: CATSDPLVANYGYTF. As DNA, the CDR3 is TGTGCCACCAGTGATCCCCTCGTTGCTAACTATGGCTACACCTTC.

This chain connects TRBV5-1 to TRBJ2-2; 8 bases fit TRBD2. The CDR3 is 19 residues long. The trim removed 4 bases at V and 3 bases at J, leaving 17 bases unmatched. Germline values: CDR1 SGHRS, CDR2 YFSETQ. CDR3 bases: TGCGCCAGCAGCCCCCGACAGAAAACCGGGACTAGATACACCGGGGAGCTGTTTTTT. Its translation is CASSPRQKTGTRYTGELFF.

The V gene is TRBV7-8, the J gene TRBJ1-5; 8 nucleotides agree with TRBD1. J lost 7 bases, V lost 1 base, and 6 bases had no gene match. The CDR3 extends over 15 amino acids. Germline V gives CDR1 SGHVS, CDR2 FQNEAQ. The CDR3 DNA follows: TGTGCCAGCAGCTTAGGGTCAGGGGGCAGACAGCCCCAGCATTTT. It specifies CASSLGSGGRQPQHF.

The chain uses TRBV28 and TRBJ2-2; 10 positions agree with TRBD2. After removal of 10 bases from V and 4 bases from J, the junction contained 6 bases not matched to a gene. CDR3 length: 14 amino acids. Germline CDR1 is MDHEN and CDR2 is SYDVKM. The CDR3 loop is CATATSGRTGELFF. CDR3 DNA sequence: TGTGCCACCGCGACTAGCGGGCGCACCGGGGAGCTGTTTTTT.

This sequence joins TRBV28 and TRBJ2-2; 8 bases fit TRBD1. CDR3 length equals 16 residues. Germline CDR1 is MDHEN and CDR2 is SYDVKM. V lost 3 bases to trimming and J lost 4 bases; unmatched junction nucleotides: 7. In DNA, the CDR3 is TGTGCCAGCAGTTTTCACGGGACAGGACCCACCGGGGAGCTGTTTTTT. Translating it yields CASSFHGTGPTGELFF.

CDR3 in amino acids: CASSMGTVAGNTIYF. CDR3 nucleotide sequence: TGTGCCAGCAGTATGGGGACAGTAGCTGGAAACACCATATATTTT. This sequence joins TRBV6-5 and TRBJ1-3, with TRBD1 identical over 7 bases. Germline CDR1 MNHEY, CDR2 SVGAGI. The CDR3 spans 15 residues. The J segment lost 2 bases and the V segment lost 5 bases, leaving 6 bases of the junction unmatched.

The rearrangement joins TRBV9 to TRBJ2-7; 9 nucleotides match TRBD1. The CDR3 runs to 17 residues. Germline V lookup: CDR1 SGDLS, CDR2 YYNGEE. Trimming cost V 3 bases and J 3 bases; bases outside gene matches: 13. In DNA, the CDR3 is TGTGCCAGCAGCGCTAGAGGCTACACGACAGGGGGCTACGAGCAGTACTTC. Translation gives CASSARGYTTGGYEQYF.

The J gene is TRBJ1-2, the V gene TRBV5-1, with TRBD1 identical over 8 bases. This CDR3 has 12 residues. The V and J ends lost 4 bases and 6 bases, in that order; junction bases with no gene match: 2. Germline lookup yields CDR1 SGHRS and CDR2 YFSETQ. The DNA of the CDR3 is TGCGCCAGCAGCCAGGGGGCTGATGGCTACACCTTC. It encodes CASSQGADGYTF.

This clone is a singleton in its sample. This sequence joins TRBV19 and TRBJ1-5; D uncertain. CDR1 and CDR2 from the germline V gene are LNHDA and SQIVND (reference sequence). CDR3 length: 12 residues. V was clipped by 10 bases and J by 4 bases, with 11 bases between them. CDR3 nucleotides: TGTGCCACTAACCCCCCGAATCAGCCCCAGCATTTT. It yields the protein CATNPPNQPQHF.